Below, 3 T cell receptor beta chains from the same sample are listed, as sequenced in a study of cytomegalovirus exposure and HLA in healthy donors. 13 Jbeta primers and 60 Vbeta primers were used for the PCR. The assay was immunoSEQ multiplex PCR, and TCRdb's table has in-frame clones only and misses some. This sample yields some 130,000 clones, of which around 80% are seen a single time; about 4.5% belongs to the top ten. The sample comprised PBMCs. Receptor source: a man aged 30 to 39 in good health.

The genes are TRBV27 and TRBJ1-3, with 10 bases aligning to TRBD1. The CDR3 contains 14 residues. Germline-derived CDR1 and CDR2 are MNHEY and SMNVEV (reference sequence). The ends lost 8 bases at V and 0 bases at J; junction bases unmatched: 1. For the CDR3, the DNA is TGTGCCAGCCGACAGGGGGCCTCTGGAAACACCATATATTTT. As protein: CASRQGASGNTIYF.

In this sample, this clone turned up a few times. V is TRBV5-6 and J is TRBJ1-5, with D perhaps TRBD1 (6 bases). V was clipped by 4 bases and J by 3 bases, with 11 bases between them. The CDR3 sequence is 14 residues long. CDR1 is SGHDT and CDR2 is YYEEEE in the germline V gene. This CDR3 reads CASSVGTFNQPQHF. The CDR3 nucleotides read TGTGCCAGCAGCGTCGGGACATTCAATCAGCCCCAGCATTTT.

The rearrangement joins TRBV28 to TRBJ1-1, with a possible D match to TRBD1 (5 bases). V was shortened by 3 bases and J by 1 base, with 9 bases between the two germline ends. Germline CDR1 reads MDHEN; CDR2 reads SYDVKM. The CDR3 has 14 amino acids. CDR3 in DNA: TGTGCCAGCAGTTTCCTCGGGGGGAACACTGAAGCTTTCTTT. This translates into CASSFLGGNTEAFF.